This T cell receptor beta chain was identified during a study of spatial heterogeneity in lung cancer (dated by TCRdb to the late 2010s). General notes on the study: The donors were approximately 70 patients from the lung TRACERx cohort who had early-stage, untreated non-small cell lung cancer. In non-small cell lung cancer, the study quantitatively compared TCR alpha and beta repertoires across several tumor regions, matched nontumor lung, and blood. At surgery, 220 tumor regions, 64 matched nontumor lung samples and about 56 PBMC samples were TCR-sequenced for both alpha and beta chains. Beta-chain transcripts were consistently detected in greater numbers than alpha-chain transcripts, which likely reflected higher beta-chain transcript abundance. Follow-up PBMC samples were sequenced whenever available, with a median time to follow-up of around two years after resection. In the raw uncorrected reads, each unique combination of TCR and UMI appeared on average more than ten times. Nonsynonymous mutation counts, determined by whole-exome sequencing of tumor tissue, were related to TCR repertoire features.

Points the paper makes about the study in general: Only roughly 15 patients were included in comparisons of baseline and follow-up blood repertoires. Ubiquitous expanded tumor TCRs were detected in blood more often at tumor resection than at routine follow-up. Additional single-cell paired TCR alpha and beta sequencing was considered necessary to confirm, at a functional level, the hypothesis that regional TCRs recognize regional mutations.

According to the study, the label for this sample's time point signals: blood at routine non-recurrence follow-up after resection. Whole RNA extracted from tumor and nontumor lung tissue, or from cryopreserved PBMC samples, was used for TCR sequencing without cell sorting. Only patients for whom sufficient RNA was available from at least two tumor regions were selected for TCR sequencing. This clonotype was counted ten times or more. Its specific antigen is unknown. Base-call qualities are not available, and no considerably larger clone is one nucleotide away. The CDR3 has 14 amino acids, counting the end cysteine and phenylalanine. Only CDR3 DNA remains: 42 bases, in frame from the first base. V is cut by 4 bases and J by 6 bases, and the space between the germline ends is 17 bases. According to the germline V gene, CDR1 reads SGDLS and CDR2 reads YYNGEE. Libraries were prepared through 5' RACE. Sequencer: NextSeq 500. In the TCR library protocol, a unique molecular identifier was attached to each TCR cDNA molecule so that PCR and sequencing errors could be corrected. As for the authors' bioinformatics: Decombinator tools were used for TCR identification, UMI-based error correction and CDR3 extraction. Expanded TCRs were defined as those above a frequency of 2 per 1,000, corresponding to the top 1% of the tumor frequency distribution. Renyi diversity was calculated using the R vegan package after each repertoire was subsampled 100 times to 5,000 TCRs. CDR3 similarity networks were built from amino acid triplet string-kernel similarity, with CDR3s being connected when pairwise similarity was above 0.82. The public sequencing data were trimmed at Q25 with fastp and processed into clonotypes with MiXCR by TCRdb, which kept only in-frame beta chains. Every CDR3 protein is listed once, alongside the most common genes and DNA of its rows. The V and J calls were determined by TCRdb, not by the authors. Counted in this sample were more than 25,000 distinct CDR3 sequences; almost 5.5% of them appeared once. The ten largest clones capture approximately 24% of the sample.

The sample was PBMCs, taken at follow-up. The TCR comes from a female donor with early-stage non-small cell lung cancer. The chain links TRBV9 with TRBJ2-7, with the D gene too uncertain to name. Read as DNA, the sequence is TGTGCCAGCAGCCAACGACTTCAAACCTCCGAGCAGTACTTC. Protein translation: CASSQRLQTSEQYF.